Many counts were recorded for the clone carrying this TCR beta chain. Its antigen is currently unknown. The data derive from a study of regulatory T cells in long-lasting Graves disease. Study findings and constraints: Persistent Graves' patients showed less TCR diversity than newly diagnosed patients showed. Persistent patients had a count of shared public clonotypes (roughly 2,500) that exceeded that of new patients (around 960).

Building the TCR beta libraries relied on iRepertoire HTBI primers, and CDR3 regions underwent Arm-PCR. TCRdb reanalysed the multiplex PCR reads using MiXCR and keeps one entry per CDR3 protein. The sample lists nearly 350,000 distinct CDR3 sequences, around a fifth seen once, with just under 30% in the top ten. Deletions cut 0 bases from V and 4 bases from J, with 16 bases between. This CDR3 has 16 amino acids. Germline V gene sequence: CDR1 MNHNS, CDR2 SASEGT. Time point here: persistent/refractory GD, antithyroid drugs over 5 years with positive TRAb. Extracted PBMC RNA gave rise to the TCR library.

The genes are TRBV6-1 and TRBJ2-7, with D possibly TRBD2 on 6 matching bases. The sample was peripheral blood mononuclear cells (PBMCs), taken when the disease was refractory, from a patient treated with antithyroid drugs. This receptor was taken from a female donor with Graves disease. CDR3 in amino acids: CASSEAPPGLPYEQYF. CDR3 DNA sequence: TGTGCCAGCAGTGAAGCCCCTCCGGGACTCCCGTACGAGCAGTACTTC.